The present T cell receptor beta chain was sequenced within a study of blood T cell repertoires in COVID-19. The length of the CDR3 is 18 residues. The V gene's germline CDR1 is LGHDT and CDR2 YNNKEL (reference sequence). J was trimmed by 3 bases and V by 4 bases; bases with no gene match: 9. The repertoire was sequenced with immunoSEQ multiplex PCR; TCRdb's copy has only in-frame clones and lacks some. The sample has some 250,000 clones, about 68% seen once. In its sample, this clone was seen once. Sequencing was done on a sample of peripheral blood. The receptor comes from a woman of 80 years or more with acute or convalescent COVID-19. The V call is TRBV3-1 (or the pseudogene TRBV3-2), the J call TRBJ1-4, with TRBD1 identical over 12 bases. CDR3 region: CASSLGTGGAQANEKLFF. DNA of the CDR3: TGTGCCAGCAGCCTCGGGACAGGGGGCGCGCAGGCTAATGAAAAACTGTTTTTT.